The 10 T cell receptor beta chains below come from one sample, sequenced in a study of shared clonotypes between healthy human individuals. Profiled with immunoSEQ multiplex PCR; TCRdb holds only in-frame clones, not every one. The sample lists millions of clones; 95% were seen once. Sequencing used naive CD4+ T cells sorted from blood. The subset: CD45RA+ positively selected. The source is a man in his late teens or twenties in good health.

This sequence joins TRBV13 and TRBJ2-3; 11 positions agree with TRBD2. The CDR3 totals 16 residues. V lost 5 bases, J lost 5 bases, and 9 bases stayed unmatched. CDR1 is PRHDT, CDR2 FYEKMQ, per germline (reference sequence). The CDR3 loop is CASSPRLAGNLDTQYF. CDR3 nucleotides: TGTGCCAGCAGCCCCAGACTAGCGGGGAACCTAGATACGCAGTATTTT.

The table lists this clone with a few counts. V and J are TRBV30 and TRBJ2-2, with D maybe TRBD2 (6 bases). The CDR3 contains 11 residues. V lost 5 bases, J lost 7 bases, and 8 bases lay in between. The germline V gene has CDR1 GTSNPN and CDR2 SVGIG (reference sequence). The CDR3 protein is CAWGGDGELFF. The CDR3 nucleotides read TGTGCCTGGGGCGGGGACGGGGAGCTGTTTTTT.

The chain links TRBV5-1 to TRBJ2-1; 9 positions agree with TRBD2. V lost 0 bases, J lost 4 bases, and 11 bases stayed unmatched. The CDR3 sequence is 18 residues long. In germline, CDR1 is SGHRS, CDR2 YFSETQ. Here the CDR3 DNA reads TGCGCCAGCAGCTTGGTGGGGCTAGCGGGAATTCTATACAATGAGCAGTTCTTC. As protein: CASSLVGLAGILYNEQFF.

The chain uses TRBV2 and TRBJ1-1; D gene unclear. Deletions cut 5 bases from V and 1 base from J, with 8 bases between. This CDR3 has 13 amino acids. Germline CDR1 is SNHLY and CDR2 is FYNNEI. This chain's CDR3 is CASSHETNTEAFF. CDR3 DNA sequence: TGTGCCAGCAGTCACGAAACGAACACTGAAGCTTTCTTT. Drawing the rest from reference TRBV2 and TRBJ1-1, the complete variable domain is EPEVTQTPSHQVTQMGQEVILRCVPISNHLYFYWYRQILGQKVEFLVSFYNNEISEKSEIFDDQFSVERPDGSNFTLKIRSTKLEDSAMYFCASSHETNTEAFFGQGTRLTVV.

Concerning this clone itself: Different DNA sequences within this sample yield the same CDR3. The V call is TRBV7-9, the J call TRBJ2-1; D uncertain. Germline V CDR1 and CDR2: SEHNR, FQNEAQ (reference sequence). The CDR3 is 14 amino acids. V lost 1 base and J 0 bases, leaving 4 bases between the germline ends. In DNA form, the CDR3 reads TGTGCCAGCAGCTTAGTAGGCTCCTACAATGAGCAGTTCTTC. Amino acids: CASSLVGSYNEQFF.

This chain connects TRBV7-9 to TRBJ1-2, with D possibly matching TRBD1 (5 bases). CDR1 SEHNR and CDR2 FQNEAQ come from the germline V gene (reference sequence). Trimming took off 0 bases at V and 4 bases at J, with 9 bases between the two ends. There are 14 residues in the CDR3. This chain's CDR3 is CASSLAGVIYGYTF. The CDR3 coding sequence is TGTGCCAGCAGCTTAGCGGGGGTCATCTATGGCTACACCTTC.

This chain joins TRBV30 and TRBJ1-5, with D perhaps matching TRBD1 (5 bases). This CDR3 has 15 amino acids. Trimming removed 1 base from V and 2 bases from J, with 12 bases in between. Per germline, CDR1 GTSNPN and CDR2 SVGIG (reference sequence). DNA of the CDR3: TGTGCCTGGAGTGCGAGGGGAGTTGGCAATCAGCCCCAGCATTTT. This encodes CAWSARGVGNQPQHF.

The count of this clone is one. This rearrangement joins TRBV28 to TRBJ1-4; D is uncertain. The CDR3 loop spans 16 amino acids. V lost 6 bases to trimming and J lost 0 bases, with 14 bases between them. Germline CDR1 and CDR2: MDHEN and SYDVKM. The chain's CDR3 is CASSRYRRPTNEKLFF. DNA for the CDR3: TGTGCCAGCAGCCGTTACAGACGTCCAACTAATGAAAAACTGTTTTTT.

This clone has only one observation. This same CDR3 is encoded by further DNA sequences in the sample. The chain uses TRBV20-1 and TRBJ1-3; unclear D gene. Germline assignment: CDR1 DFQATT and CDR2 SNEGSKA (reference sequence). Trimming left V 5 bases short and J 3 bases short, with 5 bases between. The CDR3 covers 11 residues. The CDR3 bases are TGCAGTGCTGAAATTGGAAACACCATATATTTT. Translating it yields CSAEIGNTIYF.

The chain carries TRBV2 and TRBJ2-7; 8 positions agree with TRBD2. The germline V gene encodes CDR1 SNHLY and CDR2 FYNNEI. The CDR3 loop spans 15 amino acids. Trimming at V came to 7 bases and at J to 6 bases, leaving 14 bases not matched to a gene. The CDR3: CASNPVAGPSLEQYF. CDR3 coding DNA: TGTGCCAGCAATCCAGTAGCGGGGCCCTCTCTCGAGCAGTACTTC. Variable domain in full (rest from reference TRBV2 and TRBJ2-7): EPEVTQTPSHQVTQMGQEVILRCVPISNHLYFYWYRQILGQKVEFLVSFYNNEISEKSEIFDDQFSVERPDGSNFTLKIRSTKLEDSAMYFCASNPVAGPSLEQYFGPGTRLTVT.